The 23 T cell receptor beta chains presented below share a single source sample, sequenced in a study of vaccination and CD4 T cells after COVID-19. This sample's treatment: approximately nine-day PBMC culture with coronavirus spike peptide pools or control peptides (ViraFEST assay). Their target antigens are unknown. Sequenced with the Oncomine TCR Beta short-read assay was DNA taken from cultured CD4+ T cells. Via MiXCR, TCRdb re-called the PCR reads, giving one row per CDR3 protein. The sample shows about 13,000 distinct CDR3 sequences, roughly a quarter of them seen only once. The source material was CD4+ T cells from blood, cultured in vitro, sampled before SARS-CoV-2 vaccination. The source of these receptors is a human donor who received a COVID-19 vaccine.

The chain has TRBV20-1 and TRBJ2-3; 7 positions agree with TRBD2. CDR1 is DFQATT, CDR2 SNEGSKA, per germline (reference sequence). This CDR3 spans 15 amino acids. J lost 5 bases, V lost 6 bases, and 14 bases had no gene match. CDR3 DNA sequence: TGCAGTGCCACTGACCTGAGCGGGGTAGGAGATACGCAGTATTTT. This encodes CSATDLSGVGDTQYF.

The V and J genes are TRBV5-1 and TRBJ2-3, with D unresolved. V gave up 1 base and J gave up 4 bases, with 7 bases separating them. This CDR3 contains 13 residues. Germline CDR1 reads SGHRS; CDR2 reads YFSETQ. This CDR3 is CASSLLGPDTQYF. CDR3 DNA: TGCGCCAGCAGCTTGTTAGGGCCAGATACGCAGTATTTT.

V usage is TRBV25-1 and J usage is TRBJ2-1; 14 nucleotides agree with TRBD2. Germline CDR1 MGHDK, CDR2 SYGVNS. The J segment lost 8 bases and the V segment lost 5 bases, leaving 11 bases of the junction unmatched. The CDR3 spans 17 residues. The chain's CDR3 is CASSLTSGGVSLDEQFF. CDR3 nucleotide sequence: TGTGCCAGCAGTCTGACTAGCGGGGGGGTATCACTAGATGAGCAGTTCTTC.

The chain carries TRBV6-2 or TRBV6-3 and TRBJ2-1; TRBD2 matches at 10 bases. There are 15 residues in the CDR3. V lost 5 bases and J lost 4; bases outside the gene matches: 5. Germline V gives CDR1 MNHEY, CDR2 SVGEGT. The CDR3 loop reads CASSGLAGGYNEQFF. The CDR3 DNA sequence: TGTGCCAGCAGTGGATTAGCGGGGGGTTACAATGAGCAGTTCTTC.

The genes are TRBV14 and TRBJ1-2; 7 positions match TRBD1. J gave up 8 bases and V 1 base, and 10 bases lay outside the gene matches. Germline assignment: CDR1 SGHDN and CDR2 FVKESK. The CDR3 is 15 amino acids. The CDR3 reads CASSQAGGQAGGYTF. The CDR3 bases are TGTGCCAGCAGCCAAGCCGGTGGACAGGCTGGCGGCTACACCTTC.

In DNA form, the CDR3 reads TGTGCCAGCAGCTCGAAGACTAGCGGGGTATATCAGTTCTTC. Translation gives CASSSKTSGVYQFF. The V and J genes are TRBV7-2 and TRBJ2-1, with 11 bases matching TRBD2. This CDR3 spans 14 amino acids. Per germline, CDR1 SGHTA and CDR2 FQGNSA. V was pared by 4 bases and J by 13 bases, with 9 bases of the junction left unmatched.

This rearrangement joins TRBV12-3 or TRBV12-4 to TRBJ2-1; D might be TRBD1 (8 bases). The germline V and J ends were trimmed by 6 bases and 5 bases, with 14 bases remaining between them. The CDR3 runs to 14 residues. Written as DNA, the CDR3 is TGTGCCAGCAGCAGAACAGGGGGGGACAATGAGCAGTTCTTC. Its translation is CASSRTGGDNEQFF.

This clonotype was observed a few times. The genes are TRBV6-1 and TRBJ1-2; 9 nucleotides match TRBD1. The germline CDR1 and CDR2 sequences are MNHNS and SASEGT. This CDR3 has 14 amino acids. J gave up 6 bases and V 3 bases, and 5 bases lay outside the gene matches. This CDR3 reads CASSEYRTGDGYTF. CDR3 in DNA: TGTGCCAGCAGTGAGTATAGGACAGGGGATGGCTACACCTTC.

This clonotype was detected only a few times. This rearrangement joins TRBV6-5 to TRBJ2-3; D perhaps matches TRBD1 (6 bases). Germline CDR1 and CDR2: MNHEY and SVGAGI. This CDR3 has 16 residues. Trimming removed 0 bases from V and 6 bases from J, with 16 bases in between. The CDR3 region is CASSYSGAGGWDTQYF. The CDR3 region has the DNA TGTGCCAGCAGTTACTCGGGGGCTGGGGGTTGGGATACGCAGTATTTT.

The chain employs TRBV5-1 and TRBJ2-7, with D perhaps matching TRBD1 (6 bases). This CDR3 region has 14 residues. Trimming cost V 4 bases and J 5 bases, with 16 bases left between them. Germline V gives CDR1 SGHRS, CDR2 YFSETQ. The CDR3 DNA reads TGCGCCAGCAGCCCCTTGGGCAGGGGAAACGAGCAGTACTTC. Encoded protein: CASSPLGRGNEQYF.

The V and J genes are TRBV15 and TRBJ2-7; D unresolved. Germline CDR1 and CDR2: LNHNV and YYDKDF (reference sequence). The CDR3 runs 14 residues. V was shortened by 5 bases and J by 4 bases, with 15 bases between the two germline ends. CDR3 in amino acids: CATSPRTGPYEQYF. For the CDR3, the DNA is TGTGCCACCAGCCCCCGGACGGGCCCGTACGAGCAGTACTTC.

This clonotype was counted only a few times. J is TRBJ2-2 and V is TRBV24-1; 13 nucleotides match TRBD2. From germline, CDR1 is KGHDR and CDR2 SFDVKD. V was clipped by 3 bases and J by 3 bases; unmatched bases: 9. The CDR3 consists of 19 residues. CDR3 in DNA: TGTGCCACCAGTGATCCTCCCACTAGCGGGGGGGCTTACACCGGGGAGCTGTTTTTT. It yields the protein CATSDPPTSGGAYTGELFF.

The J gene is TRBJ2-5, the V gene TRBV12-3 or TRBV12-4, with 8 nucleotides matching TRBD1. The CDR3 contains 14 residues. V lost 5 bases, J lost 4 bases, and 6 bases stayed unmatched. The CDR3 DNA reads TGTGCCAGCAGTCAGGACAGGGTGGGAGAGACCCAGTACTTC. It specifies CASSQDRVGETQYF.

The V gene is TRBV10-1, the J gene TRBJ2-7; D is tentatively TRBD1 or TRBD2 (5 bases each). CDR3 size: 15 residues. Trimming removed 2 bases from V and 0 bases from J, with 11 bases in between. Germline values: CDR1 WNHNN, CDR2 SYGVQD (reference sequence). CDR3 residues: CASSERWGNSYEQYF. Written as DNA, the CDR3 is TGCGCCAGCAGTGAGAGGTGGGGGAACTCCTACGAGCAGTACTTC.

To note about this clonotype: It is unclear where the CDR3 begins or ends on the DNA, so no DNA is shown, and the CDR3 is as TCRdb lists it. This chain joins TRBV28 and TRBJ2-1; no check of the table's D call, TRBD1, against the DNA was made. The CDR3 spans 24 residues, counting both ends. Germline V gene data show CDR1 as MDHEN and CDR2 as SYDVKM. CDR3 residues: CASSFSGANVLTFGAGSQEDEQFF.

J is TRBJ1-2 and V is TRBV20-1; D remains ambiguous. Germline-derived CDR1 and CDR2 are DFQATT and SNEGSKA (reference sequence). This CDR3 has 11 residues. Trimming removed 0 bases at V and 9 bases at J, with 8 bases between. Written as DNA, the CDR3 is TGCAGTGCTAGAGACCCGAGGAGCTACACCTTC. Its translation: CSARDPRSYTF.

This clonotype appeared a few times. The genes are TRBV19 and TRBJ2-2; 8 nucleotides line up with TRBD2. Losses at the gene ends were 4 bases for V and 6 bases for J; bases not matched to a gene: 4. The CDR3 sequence is 14 residues long. Germline loops: CDR1 LNHDA, CDR2 SQIVND (reference sequence). The CDR3 sequence is CASSTGGAAGELFF. CDR3 DNA: TGTGCCAGTAGTACCGGGGGGGCCGCCGGGGAGCTGTTTTTT.

This chain uses TRBV24-1 with TRBJ2-7, with D possibly being TRBD1 (5 bases). The V gene's germline CDR1 is KGHDR and CDR2 SFDVKD. Trimming cost V 10 bases and J 3 bases, with 21 bases left between them. The CDR3 contains 15 residues. DNA of the CDR3: TGTGCCACGACCCCCAGGGAATGGTGGGTCTACGAGCAGTACTTC. Protein: CATTPREWWVYEQYF.

The table lists this clonotype with a few counts. The chain carries TRBV27 and TRBJ1-1; 9 positions agree with TRBD1. Trimming took 3 bases from V and 3 from J; bases not matched to a gene: 11. CDR1 is MNHEY and CDR2 is SMNVEV in the germline V gene (reference sequence). The CDR3 contains 17 residues. CDR3 loop: CASSFIRDRAWYTEAFF. The CDR3 region has the DNA TGTGCCAGCAGTTTCATTCGGGACAGGGCATGGTACACTGAAGCTTTCTTT.

There are a few counts of this clonotype. The chain couples TRBV2 to TRBJ1-3; D may be TRBD1 (6 bases). V lost 5 bases to trimming and J lost 0 bases, with 17 bases between them. Germline V gene data show CDR1 as SNHLY and CDR2 as FYNNEI. The CDR3 runs to 17 residues. In DNA form, the CDR3 reads TGTGCCAGCAGTTGGGACACTGGATCAAGCTCTGGAAACACCATATATTTT. It yields the protein CASSWDTGSSSGNTIYF.

By sample fraction, this clonotype is medium-sized. V gene TRBV20-1 combines with J gene TRBJ1-2, with D possibly matching TRBD1 (5 bases). Germline-derived CDR1 and CDR2 are DFQATT and SNEGSKA (reference sequence). Trimming shortened V by 0 bases and J by 2 bases, and 10 bases separated the two germline ends. The CDR3 covers 14 residues. The CDR3 DNA sequence: TGCAGTGCTAGAGAGGGGGGAAAGAACTATGGCTACACCTTC. Translating gives CSAREGGKNYGYTF.

In its sample, this clonotype was seen a few times. This rearrangement joins TRBV7-8 to TRBJ2-7; a possible D gene is TRBD1 (7 bases). From germline, CDR1 is SGHVS and CDR2 FQNEAQ. Trimming took off 7 bases at V and 7 bases at J, with 23 bases between the two ends. The CDR3 spans 15 residues. The CDR3 coding sequence is TGTGCCAGCATCTCCTCGACTGAGACAGGGAGGGAGCAGTACTTC. Its translation is CASISSTETGREQYF.

This clonotype turned up a few times. DNA for the CDR3: TGTGCCAGTAGCAGGGGTGCCAAAAACATTCAGTACTTC. This translates into CASSRGAKNIQYF. The rearrangement uses TRBV19 and TRBJ2-4, with a weak D call TRBD1 (6 bases). The CDR3 spans 13 residues. V was pared by 6 bases and J by 1 base, with 7 bases between. The germline CDR1 and CDR2 sequences are LNHDA and SQIVND (reference sequence).